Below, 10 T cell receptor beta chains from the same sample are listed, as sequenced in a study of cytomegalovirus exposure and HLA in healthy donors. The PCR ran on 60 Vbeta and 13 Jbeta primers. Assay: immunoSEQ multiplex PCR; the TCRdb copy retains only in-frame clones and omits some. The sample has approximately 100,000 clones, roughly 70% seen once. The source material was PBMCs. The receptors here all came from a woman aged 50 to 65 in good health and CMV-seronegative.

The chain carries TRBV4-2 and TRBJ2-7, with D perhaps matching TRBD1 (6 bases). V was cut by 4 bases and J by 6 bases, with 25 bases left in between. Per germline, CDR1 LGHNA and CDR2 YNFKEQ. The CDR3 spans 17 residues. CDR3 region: CASSRIKTGKNVSEQYF. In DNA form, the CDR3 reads TGTGCCAGCAGCCGCATAAAAACAGGGAAAAACGTGAGCGAGCAGTACTTC.

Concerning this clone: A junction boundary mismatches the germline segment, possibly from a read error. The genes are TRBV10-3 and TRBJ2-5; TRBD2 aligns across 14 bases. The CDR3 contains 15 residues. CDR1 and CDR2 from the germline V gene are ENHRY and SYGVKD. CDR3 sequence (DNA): TGTGCCGTCAGAGGGACTAGCGGGGGTCAAGAGACCCAGTACTTC. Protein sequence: CAVRGTSGGQETQYF.

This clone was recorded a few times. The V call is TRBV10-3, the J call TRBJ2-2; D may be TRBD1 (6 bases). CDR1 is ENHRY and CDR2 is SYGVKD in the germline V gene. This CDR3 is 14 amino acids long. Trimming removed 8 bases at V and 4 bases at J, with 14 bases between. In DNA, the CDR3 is TGTGCCATCGGGGGCACGGTAAGCACCGGGGAGCTGTTTTTT. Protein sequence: CAIGGTVSTGELFF.

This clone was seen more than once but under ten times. The CDR3 reads CASSYGLTGETQYF. CDR3 DNA sequence: TGTGCCAGCAGTTACGGGTTGACAGGGGAGACCCAGTACTTC. The chain uses TRBV6-5 and TRBJ2-5, with TRBD1 identical over 7 bases. Germline V gene sequence: CDR1 MNHEY, CDR2 SVGAGI. This CDR3 comprises 14 residues. Losses at the gene ends were 2 bases for V and 5 bases for J; bases not matched to a gene: 5.

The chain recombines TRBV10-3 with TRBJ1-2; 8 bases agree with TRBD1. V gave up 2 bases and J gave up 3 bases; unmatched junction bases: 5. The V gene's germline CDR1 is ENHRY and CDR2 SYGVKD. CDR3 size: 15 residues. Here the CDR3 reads CAISEMTGEDYGYTF. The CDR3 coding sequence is TGTGCCATCAGTGAGATGACAGGGGAGGACTATGGCTACACCTTC.

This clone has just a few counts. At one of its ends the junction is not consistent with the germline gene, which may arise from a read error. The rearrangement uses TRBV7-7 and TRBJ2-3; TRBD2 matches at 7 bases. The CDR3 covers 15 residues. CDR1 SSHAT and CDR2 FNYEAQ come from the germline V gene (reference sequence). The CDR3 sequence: CASSLGEGSTDTQYF. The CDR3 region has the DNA TGTGCTAGCAGCTTAGGGGAGGGGAGCACAGATACGCAGTATTTT. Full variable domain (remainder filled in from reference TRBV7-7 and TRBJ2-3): GAGVSQSPRYKVTKRGQDVTLRCDPISSHATLYWYQQALGQGPEFLTYFNYEAQPDKSGLPSDRFSAERPEGSISTLTIQRTEQRDSAMYRCASSLGEGSTDTQYFGPGTRLTVL.

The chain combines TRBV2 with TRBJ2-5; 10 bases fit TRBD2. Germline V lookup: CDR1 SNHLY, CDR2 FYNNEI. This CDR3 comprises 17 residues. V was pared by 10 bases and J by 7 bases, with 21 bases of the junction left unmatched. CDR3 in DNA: TGTGCCACCCCGGGACTAGCGCTTCGGGGGCATCGCGGGACCCAGTACTTC. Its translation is CATPGLALRGHRGTQYF.

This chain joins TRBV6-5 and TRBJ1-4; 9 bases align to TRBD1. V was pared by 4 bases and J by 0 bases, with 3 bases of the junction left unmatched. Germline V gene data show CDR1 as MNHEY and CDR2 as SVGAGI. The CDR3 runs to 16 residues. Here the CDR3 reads CASSSRQGATNEKLFF. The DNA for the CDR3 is TGTGCCAGCAGTTCCCGACAGGGGGCAACTAATGAAAAACTGTTTTTT.

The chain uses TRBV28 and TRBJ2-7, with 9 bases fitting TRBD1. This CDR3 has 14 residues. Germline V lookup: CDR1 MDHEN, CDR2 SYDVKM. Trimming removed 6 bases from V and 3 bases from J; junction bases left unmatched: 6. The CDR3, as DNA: TGTGCCAGCAGGAGGACAGGGGAAATCTACGAGCAGTACTTC. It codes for CASRRTGEIYEQYF.

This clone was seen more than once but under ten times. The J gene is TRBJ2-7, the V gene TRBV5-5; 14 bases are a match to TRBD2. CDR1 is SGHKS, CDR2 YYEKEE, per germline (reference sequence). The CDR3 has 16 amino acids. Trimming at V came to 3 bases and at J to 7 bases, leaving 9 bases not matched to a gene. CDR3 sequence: CASSSEGTSGSREQYF. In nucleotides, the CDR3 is TGTGCCAGCAGCTCCGAGGGGACTAGCGGGAGTCGGGAGCAGTACTTC.